Listed below are T cell receptor beta chains from one sample, sequenced in a study of Ad26.COV2.S vaccination and SARS-CoV-2 variants. Clones were sequenced by immunoSEQ multiplex PCR, and TCRdb holds only the in-frame ones, with some missing. The sample shows a few hundred thousand clones, under 90% of them seen only once. The material sequenced was peripheral blood, taken in a trial of Ad26.COV2.S vaccine versus placebo. These receptors were collected from a person between 18 and 65 years old who received the Ad26.COV2.S COVID-19 vaccine or a placebo. Each CDR3 is given with its conserved first and last residue. A D gene is named only where the DNA matches it firmly. Clone size, where shown, is once, few, many, or a class for clones that have expanded.

j_call | d_call | clone_size | v_call | cdr3_aa | cdr3_nt
TRBJ1-2 | TRBD1 | few | TRBV5-1 | CASSLEGQGRGGYTF | TGCGCCAGCAGCTTGGAGGGACAGGGTAGGGGTGGCTACACCTTC
TRBJ2-6 | - | once | TRBV21-1 | CASAPAPGLAGGSGANVLTF | TGTGCCAGCGCCCCCGCTCCGGGACTAGCGGGGGGCTCTGGGGCCAACGTCCTGACTTTC
TRBJ1-2 | - | - | TRBV29-1 | CSVQQGMGGYTF | TGCAGCGTGCAGCAGGGTATGGGTGGCTACACCTTC
TRBJ1-3 | TRBD1 | - | TRBV9 | CASSPSLGRGTGGGGNTIYF | TGTGCCAGCAGCCCCTCTCTCGGGAGAGGGACAGGGGGAGGTGGAAACACCATATATTTT
TRBJ1-1 | - | few | TRBV5-1 | CASSLEPNTEAFF | TGCGCCAGCAGCTTGGAGCCGAACACTGAAGCTTTCTTT
TRBJ2-3 | - | - | TRBV15 | CATSSRRGLDTQYF | TGTGCCACCAGCAGTCGCCGGGGCCTTGACACGCAGTATTTT
TRBJ2-7 | - | - | TRBV28 | CASSGQGTGSYEQYF | TGTGCCAGCAGTGGTCAGGGTACGGGCTCCTACGAGCAGTACTTC
TRBJ1-2 | - | - | TRBV12-3/TRBV12-4 | CASSSSLYGYTF | TGTGCCAGCAGTTCTTCCCTTTATGGCTACACCTTC
TRBJ1-3 | - | - | TRBV6-6 | CASSWLGNSGNTIYF | TGTGCCAGCAGTTGGTTAGGGAACTCTGGAAACACCATATATTTT
TRBJ2-3 | - | few | TRBV10-3 | CATGRRDTQYF | TGTGCCACCGGGCGCAGGGATACGCAGTATTTT
TRBJ1-2 | - | - | TRBV5-6 | CASSRQPAFYGYTF | TGTGCCAGCAGCCGCCAACCAGCTTTCTATGGCTACACCTTC
TRBJ1-1 | TRBD1 | - | TRBV14 | CASGQGGAEAFF | TGTGCCAGCGGGCAGGGGGGAGCTGAAGCTTTCTTT
TRBJ2-3 | - | - | TRBV4-1 | CASSQGPGAQDTQYF | TGCGCCAGCAGCCAAGGTCCGGGGGCGCAGGATACGCAGTATTTT
TRBJ2-3 | - | - | TRBV10-1 | CASSAHQEDTQYF | TGCGCCAGCAGTGCCCACCAGGAGGATACGCAGTATTTT
TRBJ2-2 | TRBD1 | - | TRBV27 | CASSLSGQGSTGELFF | TGTGCCAGCAGTTTATCCGGACAGGGAAGTACAGGGGAGCTGTTTTTT
TRBJ2-5 | - | - | TRBV18 | CASRYQEETQYF | TGTGCCAGCCGATACCAGGAGGAGACCCAGTACTTC
TRBJ1-2 | - | - | TRBV4-1 | CASSAGRERYGYTF | TGCGCCAGCAGCGCGGGAAGGGAGCGGTATGGCTACACCTTC
TRBJ2-3 | TRBD2 | once | TRBV18 | CASSPTSGIRTSTDTQYF | TGTGCCAGCTCACCGACTAGCGGGATCCGGACTAGCACAGATACGCAGTATTTT
TRBJ2-7 | TRBD2 | - | TRBV11-2 | CASSLAGGTYEQYF | TGTGCCAGCAGCTTAGCGGGGGGAACCTACGAGCAGTACTTC
TRBJ2-7 | - | - | TRBV7-9 | CAVGGLYEQYF | TGTGCCGTAGGAGGTCTTTACGAGCAGTACTTC
TRBJ1-2 | - | - | TRBV27 | CASSLSGHPWGYTF | TGTGCCAGCAGTTTATCCGGGCACCCATGGGGCTACACCTTC
TRBJ2-7 | TRBD1 | - | TRBV13 | CASSRGQNSYEQYF | TGTGCCAGCAGCCGGGGACAGAACTCCTACGAGCAGTACTTC
TRBJ2-5 | TRBD1 | few | TRBV5-4 | CASSPQGERGETQYF | TGTGCCAGCAGCCCCCAGGGGGAGCGAGGAGAGACCCAGTACTTC
TRBJ1-1 | - | - | TRBV6-5 | CASEGYTEAFF | TGTGCCTCGGAGGGGTACACTGAAGCTTTCTTT
TRBJ1-4 | - | - | TRBV30 | CAWSVKGLEKLFF | TGTGCCTGGAGTGTAAAGGGGCTGGAAAAACTGTTTTTT
TRBJ2-2 | - | - | TRBV7-3 | CASSLAAVGELFF | TGTGCCAGCAGCCTAGCAGCGGTCGGGGAGCTGTTTTTT
TRBJ2-3 | - | - | TRBV7-3 | CASSLHPTRTDTQYF | TGTGCCAGCAGCTTACACCCCACTCGCACAGATACGCAGTATTTT
TRBJ2-7 | - | once | TRBV28 | CASTGDSRAREQYF | TGTGCCAGCACGGGGGACTCCCGAGCTCGCGAGCAGTACTTC
TRBJ2-3 | TRBD2 | - | TRBV29-1 | CSVWGGLPTDTQYF | TGCAGCGTGTGGGGGGGACTCCCCACAGATACGCAGTATTTT
TRBJ1-2 | TRBD1 | - | TRBV9 | CASSGPDREDGYTF | TGTGCCAGCAGCGGCCCCGACAGGGAAGATGGCTACACCTTC
TRBJ2-7 | - | - | TRBV28 | CASPDREGGISYEQYF | TGTGCCAGCCCGGACAGGGAGGGGGGTATCTCCTACGAGCAGTACTTC
TRBJ2-1 | - | - | TRBV5-4 | CASSLVAGGNEQFF | TGTGCCAGCAGCTTGGTTGCAGGGGGGAATGAGCAGTTCTTC
TRBJ1-2 | - | - | TRBV29-1 | CSVSRRVANYGYTF | TGCAGCGTGAGCCGCCGTGTCGCTAACTATGGCTACACCTTC
TRBJ1-2 | TRBD1 | - | TRBV6-5 | CASSYSGGDYGYTF | TGTGCCAGCAGTTATTCAGGGGGCGACTATGGCTACACCTTC
TRBJ1-1 | - | - | TRBV5-1 | CASSRGFNTEAFF | TGCGCCAGCAGTAGGGGGTTCAACACTGAAGCTTTCTTT
TRBJ2-4 | - | - | TRBV14 | CASSQERGPFPNIQYF | TGTGCCAGCAGCCAAGAACGGGGGCCGTTCCCAAACATTCAGTACTTC
TRBJ1-5 | - | - | TRBV6-5 | CASSYSGGNQPQHF | TGTGCCAGCAGTTACTCAGGGGGAAATCAGCCCCAGCATTTT
TRBJ2-5 | - | - | TRBV5-4 | CASSHSGLNQETQYF | TGTGCCAGCAGCCACTCGGGACTGAACCAAGAGACCCAGTACTTC
TRBJ2-7 | - | - | TRBV3-1/TRBV3-2 | CASSHSLVESYEQYF | TGTGCCAGCAGCCACAGTCTTGTTGAGTCCTACGAGCAGTACTTC
TRBJ1-5 | - | - | TRBV30 | CAWSGGYSNQPQHF | TGTGCCTGGAGTGGGGGATATAGCAATCAGCCCCAGCATTTT
TRBJ1-2 | - | - | TRBV5-4 | CASSPSTFPREGYTF | TGTGCCAGCAGCCCTTCGACCTTCCCACGGGAAGGCTACACCTTC
TRBJ2-7 | - | - | TRBV19 | CASSITGWGTEQYF | TGTGCCAGTAGTATCACCGGGTGGGGGACCGAGCAGTACTTC
TRBJ2-2 | TRBD1 | - | TRBV2 | CASRGTAPGELFF | TGTGCCAGCAGGGGGACAGCACCCGGGGAGCTGTTTTTT
TRBJ1-3 | - | - | TRBV6-6 | CATRASSGNTIYF | TGTGCCACACGGGCCTCCTCTGGAAACACCATATATTTT
TRBJ1-1 | - | once | TRBV12-3/TRBV12-4 | CASTPYTEAFF | TGTGCCAGCACCCCTTACACTGAAGCTTTCTTT
TRBJ2-1 | - | once | TRBV11-3 | CASSSRVYEQFF | TGTGCCAGCAGCTCCAGGGTCTACGAGCAGTTCTTC
TRBJ1-5 | - | - | TRBV5-5 | CASSLGQHQPQHF | TGTGCCAGCAGCCTAGGACAGCATCAGCCCCAGCATTTT
TRBJ2-7 | - | - | TRBV2 | CASSPGSLNEQYF | TGTGCCAGCAGTCCCGGGTCCTTAAACGAGCAGTACTTC
TRBJ2-7 | - | - | TRBV9 | CASSVAGRRGAEQYF | TGTGCCAGCAGCGTAGCGGGACGCCGAGGGGCCGAGCAGTACTTC
TRBJ1-1 | - | - | TRBV6-5 | CASSYSWGANTEAFF | TGTGCCAGCAGTTACTCATGGGGCGCGAACACTGAAGCTTTCTTT
TRBJ1-2 | - | - | TRBV21-1 | CASSLTGGRTYYGYTF | TGTGCCAGCAGTTTGACAGGGGGCCGGACATACTATGGCTACACCTTC
TRBJ2-5 | TRBD2 | - | TRBV20-1 | CSASIFGLAEETQYF | TGCAGTGCTAGTATCTTCGGACTAGCGGAAGAGACCCAGTACTTC
TRBJ2-1 | TRBD1 | - | TRBV2 | CASSGPGTGGLNEQFF | TGTGCCAGCAGTGGGCCCGGGACAGGGGGCCTCAATGAGCAGTTCTTC
TRBJ1-6 | - | - | TRBV7-2 | CASKGIGNYNSPLHF | TGTGCCAGCAAGGGCATAGGGAACTATAATTCACCCCTCCACTTT
TRBJ2-1 | - | - | TRBV21-1 | CASSTPLRRTYNEQFF | TGTGCCAGCAGCACCCCCCTGAGGAGGACATACAATGAGCAGTTCTTC
TRBJ2-3 | TRBD1 | - | TRBV5-6 | CASRPSPGQIYTDTQYF | TGTGCCAGCAGACCGTCCCCGGGACAGATTTACACAGATACGCAGTATTTT
TRBJ1-2 | - | - | TRBV9 | CASSPRHLANYGYTF | TGTGCCAGCAGCCCCCGACATTTAGCTAACTATGGCTACACCTTC
TRBJ1-1 | - | - | TRBV19 | CASSHRGAGAFF | TGTGCCAGTAGCCATAGGGGGGCCGGGGCTTTCTTT
TRBJ2-7 | TRBD1 | - | TRBV18 | CASSQQGREQYF | TGTGCCAGCTCACAACAGGGGCGGGAGCAGTACTTC